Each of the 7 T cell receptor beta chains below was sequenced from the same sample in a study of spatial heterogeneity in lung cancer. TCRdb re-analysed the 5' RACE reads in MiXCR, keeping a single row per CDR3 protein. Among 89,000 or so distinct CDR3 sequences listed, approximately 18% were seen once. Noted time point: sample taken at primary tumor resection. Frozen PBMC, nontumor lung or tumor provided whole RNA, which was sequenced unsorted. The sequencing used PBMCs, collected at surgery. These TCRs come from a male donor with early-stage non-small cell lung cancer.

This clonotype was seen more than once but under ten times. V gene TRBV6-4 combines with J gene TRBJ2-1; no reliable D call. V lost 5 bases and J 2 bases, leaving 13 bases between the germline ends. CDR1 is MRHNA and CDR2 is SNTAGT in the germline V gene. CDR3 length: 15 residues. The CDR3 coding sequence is TGTGCCAGCAGTCTTATCGACGGCCCCTACAATGAGCAGTTCTTC. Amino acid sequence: CASSLIDGPYNEQFF.

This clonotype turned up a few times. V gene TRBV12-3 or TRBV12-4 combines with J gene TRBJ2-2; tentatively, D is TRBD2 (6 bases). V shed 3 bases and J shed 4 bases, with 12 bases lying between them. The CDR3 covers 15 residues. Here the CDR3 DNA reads TGTGCCAGCAGTTTCTGGCGGGAAGGCACCGGGGAGCTGTTTTTT. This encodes CASSFWREGTGELFF.

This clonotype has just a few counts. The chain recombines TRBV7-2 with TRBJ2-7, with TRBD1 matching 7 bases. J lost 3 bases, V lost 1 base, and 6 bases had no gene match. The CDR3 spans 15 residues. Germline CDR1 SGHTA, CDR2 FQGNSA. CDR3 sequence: CASSLGTGSGYEQYF. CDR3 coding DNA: TGTGCCAGCAGCTTAGGGACAGGTAGTGGCTACGAGCAGTACTTC.

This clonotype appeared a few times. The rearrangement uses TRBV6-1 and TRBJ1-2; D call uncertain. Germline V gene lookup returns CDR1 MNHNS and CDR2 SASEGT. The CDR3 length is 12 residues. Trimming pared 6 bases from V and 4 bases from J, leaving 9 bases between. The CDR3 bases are TGTGCCAGCAGAGACTTCCTCTATGGCTACACCTTC. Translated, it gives CASRDFLYGYTF.

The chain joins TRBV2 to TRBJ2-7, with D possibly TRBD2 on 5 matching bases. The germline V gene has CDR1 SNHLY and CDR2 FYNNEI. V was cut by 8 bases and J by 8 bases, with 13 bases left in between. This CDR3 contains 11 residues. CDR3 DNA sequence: TGTGCCAGCTCCCCGGAGGCCAAGCAGTACTTC. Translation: CASSPEAKQYF.

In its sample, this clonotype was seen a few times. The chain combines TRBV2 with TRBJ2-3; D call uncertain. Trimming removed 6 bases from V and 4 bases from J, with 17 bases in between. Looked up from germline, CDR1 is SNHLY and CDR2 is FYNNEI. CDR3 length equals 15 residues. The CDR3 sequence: CASSVGDWIADTQYF. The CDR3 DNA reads TGTGCCAGCAGCGTTGGAGACTGGATCGCAGATACGCAGTATTTT.

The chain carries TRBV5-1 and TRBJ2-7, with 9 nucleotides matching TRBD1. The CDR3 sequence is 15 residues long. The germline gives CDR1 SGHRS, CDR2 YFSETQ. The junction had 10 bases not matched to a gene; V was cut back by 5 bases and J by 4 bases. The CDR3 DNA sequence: TGCGCCAGCAGATGGACCGGGACAGGGACTTACGAGCAGTACTTC. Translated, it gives CASRWTGTGTYEQYF.